This T cell receptor beta chain is from a study of T cells in Graves' hyperthyroidism and ophthalmopathy. The CDR3 regions of TCR beta were amplified from RNA transcripts. The HTBI primer set served for first-round RT-PCR of the TCR CDR3. TCRdb itself ran the multiplex PCR reads through MiXCR, one entry per CDR3 protein. The sample has roughly 260,000 distinct CDR3 sequences; roughly 15% are singletons. This clonotype was found many times. This CDR3 is 13 amino acids long. V was cut by 2 bases and J by 4 bases, with 6 bases left in between. The germline V gene has CDR1 LNHDA and CDR2 SQIVND (reference sequence).

The chain recombines TRBV19 with TRBJ2-1, with D uncertain. Sequencing used blood. This TCR derives from a woman aged 40 to 55 with Graves' hyperthyroidism that later progressed to Graves' ophthalmopathy. The CDR3 sequence: CASSITAYNEQFF. In DNA form, the CDR3 reads TGTGCCAGTAGTATAACAGCATACAATGAGCAGTTCTTC.